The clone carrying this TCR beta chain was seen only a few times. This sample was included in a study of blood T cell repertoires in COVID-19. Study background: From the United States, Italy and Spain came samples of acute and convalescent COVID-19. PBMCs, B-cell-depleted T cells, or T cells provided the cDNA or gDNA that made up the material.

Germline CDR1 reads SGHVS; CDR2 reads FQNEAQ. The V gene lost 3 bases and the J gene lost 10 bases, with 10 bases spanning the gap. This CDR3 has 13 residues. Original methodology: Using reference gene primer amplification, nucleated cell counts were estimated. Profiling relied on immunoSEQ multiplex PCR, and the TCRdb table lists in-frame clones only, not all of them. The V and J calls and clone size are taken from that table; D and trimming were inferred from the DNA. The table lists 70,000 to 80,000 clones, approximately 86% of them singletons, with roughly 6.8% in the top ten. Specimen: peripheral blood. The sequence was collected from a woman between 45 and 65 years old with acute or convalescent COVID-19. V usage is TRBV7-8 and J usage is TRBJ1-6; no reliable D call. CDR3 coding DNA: TGTGCCAGCAGCTTCTCGAGAGGCTCACCCCTCCACTTT. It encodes CASSFSRGSPLHF.